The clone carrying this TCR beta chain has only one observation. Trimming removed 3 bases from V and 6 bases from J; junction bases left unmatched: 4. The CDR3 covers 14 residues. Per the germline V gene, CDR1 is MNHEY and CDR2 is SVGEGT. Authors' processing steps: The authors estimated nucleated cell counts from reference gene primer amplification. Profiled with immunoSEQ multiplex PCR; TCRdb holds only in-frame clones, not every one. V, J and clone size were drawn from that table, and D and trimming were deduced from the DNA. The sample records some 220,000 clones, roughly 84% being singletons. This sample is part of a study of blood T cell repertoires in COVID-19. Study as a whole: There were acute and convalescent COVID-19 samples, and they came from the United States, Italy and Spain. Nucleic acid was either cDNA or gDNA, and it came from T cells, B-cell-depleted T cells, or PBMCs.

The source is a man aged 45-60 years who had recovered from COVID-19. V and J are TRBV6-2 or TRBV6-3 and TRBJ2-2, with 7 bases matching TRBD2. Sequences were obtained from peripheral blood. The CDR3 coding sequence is TGTGCCAGCAGTTATCGGGAGGACGCCGGGGAGCTGTTTTTT. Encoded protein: CASSYREDAGELFF.